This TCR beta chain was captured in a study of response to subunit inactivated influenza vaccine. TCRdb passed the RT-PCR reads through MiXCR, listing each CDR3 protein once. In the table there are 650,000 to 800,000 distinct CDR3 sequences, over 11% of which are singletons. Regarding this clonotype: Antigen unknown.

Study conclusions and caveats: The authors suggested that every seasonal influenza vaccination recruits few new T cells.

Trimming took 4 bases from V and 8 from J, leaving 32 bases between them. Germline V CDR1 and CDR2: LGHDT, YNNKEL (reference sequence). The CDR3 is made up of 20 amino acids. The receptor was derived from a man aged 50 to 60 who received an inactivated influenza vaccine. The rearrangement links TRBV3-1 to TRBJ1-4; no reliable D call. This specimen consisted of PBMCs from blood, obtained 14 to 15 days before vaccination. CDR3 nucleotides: TGTGCCAGCAGCCGACGTCAAATAAAGGGCTACACCTGGAGAAGAGAAAAACTGTTTTTT. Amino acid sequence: CASSRRQIKGYTWRREKLFF.